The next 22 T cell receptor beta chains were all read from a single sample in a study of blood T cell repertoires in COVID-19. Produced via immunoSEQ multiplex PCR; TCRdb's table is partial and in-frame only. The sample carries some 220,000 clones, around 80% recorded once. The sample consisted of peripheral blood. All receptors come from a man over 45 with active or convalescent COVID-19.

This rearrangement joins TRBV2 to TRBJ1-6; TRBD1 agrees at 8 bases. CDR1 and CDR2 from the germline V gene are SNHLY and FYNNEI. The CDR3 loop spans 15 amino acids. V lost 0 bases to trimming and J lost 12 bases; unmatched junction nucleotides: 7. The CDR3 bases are TGTGCCAGCAGTGAAGCGCATGGACAGGGAGTACCCCTCCACTTT. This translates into CASSEAHGQGVPLHF.

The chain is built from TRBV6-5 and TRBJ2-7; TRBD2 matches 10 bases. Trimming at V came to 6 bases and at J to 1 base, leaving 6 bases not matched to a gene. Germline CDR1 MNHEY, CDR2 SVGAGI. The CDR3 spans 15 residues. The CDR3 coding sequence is TGTGCCAGCAGACTACTAGCGGGGTCTTCCTACGAGCAGTACGTC. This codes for CASRLLAGSSYEQYV.

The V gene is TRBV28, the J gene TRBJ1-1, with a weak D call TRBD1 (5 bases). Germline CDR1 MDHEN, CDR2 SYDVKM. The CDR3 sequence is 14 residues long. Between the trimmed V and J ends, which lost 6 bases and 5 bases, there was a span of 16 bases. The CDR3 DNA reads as TGTGCCAGCAGCCCCGGGGGACGGGAAACTGAAGCTTTCTTT. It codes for CASSPGGRETEAFF. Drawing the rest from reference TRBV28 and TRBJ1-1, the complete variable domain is DVKVTQSSRYLVKRTGEKVFLECVQDMDHENMFWYRQDPGLGLRLIYFSYDVKMKEKGDIPEGYSVSREKKERFSLILESASTNQTSMYLCASSPGGRETEAFFGQGTRLTVV.

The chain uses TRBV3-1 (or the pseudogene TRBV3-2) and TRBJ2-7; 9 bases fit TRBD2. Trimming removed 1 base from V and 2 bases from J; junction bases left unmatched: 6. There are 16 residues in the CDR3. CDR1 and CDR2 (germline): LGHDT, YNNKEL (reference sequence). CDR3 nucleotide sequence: TGTGCCAGCAGCCAAGGGGCTAGCGGGACCGCCTACGAGCAGTACTTC. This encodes CASSQGASGTAYEQYF.

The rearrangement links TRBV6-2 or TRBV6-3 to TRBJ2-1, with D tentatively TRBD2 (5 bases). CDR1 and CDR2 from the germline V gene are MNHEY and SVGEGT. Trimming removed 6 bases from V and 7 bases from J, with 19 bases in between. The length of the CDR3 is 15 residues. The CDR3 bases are TGTGCCAGCAGCCCCGGGAAGCCTCTTACGAATGAGCAGTTCTTC. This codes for CASSPGKPLTNEQFF.

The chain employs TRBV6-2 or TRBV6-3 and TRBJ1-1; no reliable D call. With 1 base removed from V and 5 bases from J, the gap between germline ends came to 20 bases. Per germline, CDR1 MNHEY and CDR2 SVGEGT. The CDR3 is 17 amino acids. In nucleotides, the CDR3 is TGTGCCAGCAGTTACTATCCCGGTCCCGGGTATCAGACTGAAGCTTTCTTT. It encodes CASSYYPGPGYQTEAFF.

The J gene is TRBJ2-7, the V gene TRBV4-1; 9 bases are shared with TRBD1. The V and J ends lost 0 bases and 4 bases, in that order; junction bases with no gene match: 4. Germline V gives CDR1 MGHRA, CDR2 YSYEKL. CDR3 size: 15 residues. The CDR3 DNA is TGCGCCAGCAGCCAAGATTGGGGACAGGGATACGAGCAGTACTTC. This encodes CASSQDWGQGYEQYF.

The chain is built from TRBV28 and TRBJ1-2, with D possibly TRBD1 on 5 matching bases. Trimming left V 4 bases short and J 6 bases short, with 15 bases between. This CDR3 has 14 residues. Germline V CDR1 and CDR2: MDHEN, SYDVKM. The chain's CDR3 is CASSWDYPGNGYTF. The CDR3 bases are TGTGCCAGCAGTTGGGACTACCCGGGGAATGGCTACACCTTC.

The CDR3 DNA is TGCGCCAGCAGCCAACGAGAGAAGCCCGTGGACAGGATCATGAACACTGAAGCTTTCTTT. Residues: CASSQREKPVDRIMNTEAFF. The chain combines TRBV4-1 with TRBJ1-1, with 7 bases identical to TRBD1. Germline V lookup: CDR1 MGHRA, CDR2 YSYEKL. The CDR3 length is 20 residues. The V and J ends lost 2 bases and 0 bases, in that order; junction bases with no gene match: 18.

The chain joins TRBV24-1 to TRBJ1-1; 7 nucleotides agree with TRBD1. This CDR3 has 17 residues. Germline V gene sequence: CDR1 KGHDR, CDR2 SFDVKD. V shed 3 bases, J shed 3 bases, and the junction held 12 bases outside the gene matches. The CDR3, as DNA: TGTGCCACCAGTGATGGCTCCAGGGGGGCAACCCACACTGAAGCTTTCTTT. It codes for CATSDGSRGATHTEAFF.

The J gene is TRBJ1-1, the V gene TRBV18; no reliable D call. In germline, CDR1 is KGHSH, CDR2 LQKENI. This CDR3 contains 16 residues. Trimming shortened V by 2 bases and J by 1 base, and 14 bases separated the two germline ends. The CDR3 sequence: CASSPVRRGKNTEAFF. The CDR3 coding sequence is TGTGCCAGCTCACCAGTGAGGCGGGGAAAGAACACTGAAGCTTTCTTT. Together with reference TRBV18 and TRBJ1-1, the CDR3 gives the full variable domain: NAGVMQNPRHLVRRRGQEARLRCSPMKGHSHVYWYRQLPEEGLKFMVYLQKENIIDESGMPKERFSAEFPKEGPSILRIQQVVRGDSAAYFCASSPVRRGKNTEAFFGQGTRLTVV.

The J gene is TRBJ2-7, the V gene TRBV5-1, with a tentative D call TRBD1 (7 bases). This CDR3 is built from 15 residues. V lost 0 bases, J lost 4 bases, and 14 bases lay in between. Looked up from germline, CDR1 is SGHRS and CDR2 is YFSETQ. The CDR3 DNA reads TGCGCCAGCAGCTTGGAGTGGAGGGGGCTTTACGAGCAGTACTTC. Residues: CASSLEWRGLYEQYF.

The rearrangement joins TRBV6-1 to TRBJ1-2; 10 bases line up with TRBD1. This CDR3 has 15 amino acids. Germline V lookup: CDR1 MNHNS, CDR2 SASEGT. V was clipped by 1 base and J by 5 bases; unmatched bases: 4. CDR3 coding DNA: TGTGCCAGCAGTGAAGAGACAGGGGGCCCTTATGGCTACACCTTC. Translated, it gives CASSEETGGPYGYTF.

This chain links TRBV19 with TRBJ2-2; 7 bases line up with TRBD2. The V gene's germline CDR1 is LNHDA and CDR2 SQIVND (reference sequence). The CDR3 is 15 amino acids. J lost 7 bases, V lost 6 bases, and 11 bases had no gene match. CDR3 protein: CASSRTRRAGGELFF. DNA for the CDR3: TGTGCCAGTAGCAGGACTAGGCGGGCGGGCGGGGAGCTGTTTTTT.

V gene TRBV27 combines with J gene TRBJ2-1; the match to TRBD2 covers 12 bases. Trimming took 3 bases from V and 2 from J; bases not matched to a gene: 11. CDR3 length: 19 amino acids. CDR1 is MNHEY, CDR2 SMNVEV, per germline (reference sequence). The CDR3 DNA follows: TGTGCCAGCAGTTTTGGGACTAGCGGGCTGAGGGGGACCTACAATGAGCAGTTCTTC. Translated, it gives CASSFGTSGLRGTYNEQFF.

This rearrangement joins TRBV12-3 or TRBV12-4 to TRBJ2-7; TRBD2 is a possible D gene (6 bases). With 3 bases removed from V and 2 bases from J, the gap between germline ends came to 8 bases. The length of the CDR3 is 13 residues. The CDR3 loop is CASSFGGPYEQYF. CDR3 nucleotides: TGTGCCAGCAGTTTCGGGGGTCCCTACGAGCAGTACTTC.

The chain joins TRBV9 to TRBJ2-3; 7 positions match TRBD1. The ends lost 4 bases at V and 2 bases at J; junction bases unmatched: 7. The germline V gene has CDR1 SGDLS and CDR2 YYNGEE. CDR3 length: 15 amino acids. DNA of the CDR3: TGTGCCAGCAGCTTTCGACAGGGTATCACAGATACGCAGTATTTT. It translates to CASSFRQGITDTQYF.

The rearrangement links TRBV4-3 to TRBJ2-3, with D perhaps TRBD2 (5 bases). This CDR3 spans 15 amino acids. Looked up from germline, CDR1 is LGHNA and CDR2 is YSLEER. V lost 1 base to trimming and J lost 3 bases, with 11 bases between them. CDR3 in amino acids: CASSQGAGLTDTQYF. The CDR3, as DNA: TGCGCCAGCAGCCAAGGGGCGGGCCTTACAGATACGCAGTATTTT.

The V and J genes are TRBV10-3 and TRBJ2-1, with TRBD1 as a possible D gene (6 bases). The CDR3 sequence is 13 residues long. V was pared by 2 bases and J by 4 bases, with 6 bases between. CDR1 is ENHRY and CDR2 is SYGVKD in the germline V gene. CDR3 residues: CAISEGQYNEQFF. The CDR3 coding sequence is TGTGCCATCAGTGAGGGACAGTACAATGAGCAGTTCTTC.

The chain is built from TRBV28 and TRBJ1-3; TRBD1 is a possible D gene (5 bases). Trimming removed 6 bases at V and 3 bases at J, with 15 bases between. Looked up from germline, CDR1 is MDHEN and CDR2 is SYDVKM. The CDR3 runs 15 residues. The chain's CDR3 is CASRPGFFRGNTIYF. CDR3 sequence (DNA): TGTGCCAGCAGACCAGGGTTTTTTCGTGGAAACACCATATATTTT.

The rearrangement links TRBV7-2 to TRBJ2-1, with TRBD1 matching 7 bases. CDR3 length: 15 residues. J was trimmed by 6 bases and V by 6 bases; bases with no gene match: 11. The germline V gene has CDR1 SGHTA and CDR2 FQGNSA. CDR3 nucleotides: TGTGCCAGCAGGCCTACAGGGGCATTGGTCAATGAGCAGTTCTTC. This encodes CASRPTGALVNEQFF.

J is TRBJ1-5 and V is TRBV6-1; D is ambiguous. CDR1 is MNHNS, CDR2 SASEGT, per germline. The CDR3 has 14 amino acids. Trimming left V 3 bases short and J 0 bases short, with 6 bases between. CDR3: CASSESVSNQPQHF. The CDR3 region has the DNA TGTGCCAGCAGTGAGTCAGTTAGCAATCAGCCCCAGCATTTT.